The 4 T cell receptor beta chains presented below share a single source sample, sequenced in a study of vaccination and CD4 T cells after COVID-19. Treatment: approximately 9-day PBMC culture with coronavirus spike peptide pools or control peptides (ViraFEST assay). CD4+ T cells that had been cultured provided DNA sequenced with the Oncomine TCR Beta short-read assay. One entry per CDR3 protein results from TCRdb running MiXCR on the PCR reads. The data hold 15,000 to 25,000 distinct CDR3 sequences, with 40% to 50% observed a single time. These receptors have no known antigen. Sequences were derived from CD4+ T cells from blood, cultured in vitro, sampled before SARS-CoV-2 vaccination. These receptors all come from a human donor who had recovered from COVID-19.

The chain combines TRBV7-2 with TRBJ2-3; 8 nucleotides line up with TRBD2. Germline V gene data show CDR1 as SGHTA and CDR2 as FQGNSA. Trimming at V came to 5 bases and at J to 5 bases, leaving 9 bases not matched to a gene. The CDR3 is 15 amino acids. CDR3 coding DNA: TGTGCCAGCAGCAAAGATCTAGCGGGTCGAGATACGCAGTATTTT. The encoded protein is CASSKDLAGRDTQYF.

Worth noting for this clonotype: At one end the junction does not follow the germline gene, possibly because of a read error. The chain carries TRBV11-2 and TRBJ2-7; 7 bases are shared with TRBD2. CDR3 length: 13 residues. Germline assignment: CDR1 SGHAT and CDR2 FQNNGV. CDR3 amino acids: CASSPRDYYEQCF. CDR3 DNA sequence: TGTGCCAGCAGCCCTCGGGACTACTACGAGCAGTGCTTC.

The chain is built from TRBV6-1 and TRBJ2-1; 10 nucleotides align to TRBD2. With V trimmed by 5 bases and J by 5 bases, 6 bases remained unmatched. This CDR3 spans 15 amino acids. Germline V gene data show CDR1 as MNHNS and CDR2 as SASEGT. As DNA, the CDR3 is TGTGCCAGCAGTCAGCGGGGGGGAAGTCACAATGAGCAGTTCTTC. As protein: CASSQRGGSHNEQFF.

This chain uses TRBV5-1 with TRBJ2-5, with 7 bases that match TRBD2. This CDR3 has 14 residues. V trimming: 0 bases; J trimming: 7 bases; junction bases outside the gene matches: 6. Per the germline V gene, CDR1 is SGHRS and CDR2 is YFSETQ. The CDR3 is CASSLEREGRTQYF. CDR3 DNA: TGCGCCAGCAGCTTGGAGAGGGAGGGGAGGACCCAGTACTTC.